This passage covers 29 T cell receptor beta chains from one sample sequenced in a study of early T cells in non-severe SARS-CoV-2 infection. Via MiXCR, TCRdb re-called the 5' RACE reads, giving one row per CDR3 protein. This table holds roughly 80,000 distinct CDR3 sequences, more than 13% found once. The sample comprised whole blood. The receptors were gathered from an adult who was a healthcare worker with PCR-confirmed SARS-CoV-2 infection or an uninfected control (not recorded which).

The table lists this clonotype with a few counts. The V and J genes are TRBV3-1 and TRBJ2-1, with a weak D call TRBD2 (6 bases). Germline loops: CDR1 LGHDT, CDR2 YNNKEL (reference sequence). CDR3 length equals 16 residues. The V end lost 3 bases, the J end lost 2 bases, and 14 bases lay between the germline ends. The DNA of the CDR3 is TGTGCCAGCAGCCAGGTGATTAGCGGACCCTACAATGAGCAGTTCTTC. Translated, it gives CASSQVISGPYNEQFF.

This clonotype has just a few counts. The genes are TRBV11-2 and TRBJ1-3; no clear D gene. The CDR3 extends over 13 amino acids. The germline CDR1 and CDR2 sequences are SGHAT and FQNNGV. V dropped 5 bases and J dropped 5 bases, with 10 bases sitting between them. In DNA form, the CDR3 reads TGTGCCAGCAGCAACCGACGGCGAAACACCATATATTTT. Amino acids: CASSNRRRNTIYF.

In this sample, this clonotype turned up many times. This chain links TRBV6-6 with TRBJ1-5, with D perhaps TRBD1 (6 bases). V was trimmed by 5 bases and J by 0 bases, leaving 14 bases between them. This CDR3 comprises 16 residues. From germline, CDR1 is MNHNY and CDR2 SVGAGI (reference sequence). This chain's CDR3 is CASSTRTAYSNQPQHF. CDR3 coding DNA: TGTGCCAGCAGTACAAGGACAGCTTATAGCAATCAGCCCCAGCATTTT.

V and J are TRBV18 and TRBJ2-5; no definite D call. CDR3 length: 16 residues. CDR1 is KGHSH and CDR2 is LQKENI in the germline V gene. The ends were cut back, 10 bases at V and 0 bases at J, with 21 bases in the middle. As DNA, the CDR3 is TGTGCCAACTCCATAACCACCGGGTCCTACCAAGAGACCCAGTACTTC. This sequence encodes CANSITTGSYQETQYF. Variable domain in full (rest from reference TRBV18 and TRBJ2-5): NAGVMQNPRHLVRRRGQEARLRCSPMKGHSHVYWYRQLPEEGLKFMVYLQKENIIDESGMPKERFSAEFPKEGPSILRIQQVVRGDSAAYFCANSITTGSYQETQYFGPGTRLLVL.

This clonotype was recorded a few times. The CDR3 reads CASSYSMARTDTQYF. The CDR3 coding sequence is TGTGCCAGCAGTTACTCGATGGCCCGCACAGATACGCAGTATTTT. The chain uses TRBV6-5 and TRBJ2-3; D not resolved. Germline V gene sequence: CDR1 MNHEY, CDR2 SVGAGI. V was trimmed by 0 bases and J by 1 base, leaving 8 bases between them. This CDR3 has 15 amino acids.

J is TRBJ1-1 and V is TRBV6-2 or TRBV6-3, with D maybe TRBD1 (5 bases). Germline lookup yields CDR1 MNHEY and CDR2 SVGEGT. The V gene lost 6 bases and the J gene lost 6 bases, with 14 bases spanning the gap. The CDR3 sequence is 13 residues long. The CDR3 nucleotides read TGTGCCAGCAGACCCGCAGGGTTGCCTGAAGCTTTCTTT. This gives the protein CASRPAGLPEAFF.

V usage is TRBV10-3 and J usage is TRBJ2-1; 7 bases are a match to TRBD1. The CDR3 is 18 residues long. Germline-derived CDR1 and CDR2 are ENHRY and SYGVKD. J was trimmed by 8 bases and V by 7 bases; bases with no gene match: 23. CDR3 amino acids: CAITLTGPLAHPADEQFF. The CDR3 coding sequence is TGTGCCATCACTCTGACAGGGCCCCTGGCCCACCCTGCCGATGAGCAGTTCTTC.

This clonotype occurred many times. CDR3 loop: CAWTEGLGDTEAFF. DNA for the CDR3: TGTGCCTGGACCGAGGGGTTAGGAGACACTGAAGCTTTCTTT. The rearrangement uses TRBV30 and TRBJ1-1; D may be TRBD1 (5 bases). Trimming left V 4 bases short and J 3 bases short, with 15 bases between. The CDR3 sequence is 14 residues long. Looked up from germline, CDR1 is GTSNPN and CDR2 is SVGIG (reference sequence).

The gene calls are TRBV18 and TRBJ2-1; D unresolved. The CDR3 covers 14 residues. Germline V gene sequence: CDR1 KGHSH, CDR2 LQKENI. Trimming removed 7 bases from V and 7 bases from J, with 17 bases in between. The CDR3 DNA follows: TGTGCCAGCTTCTCGGACCAGGCATATAATGAGCAGTTCTTC. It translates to CASFSDQAYNEQFF.

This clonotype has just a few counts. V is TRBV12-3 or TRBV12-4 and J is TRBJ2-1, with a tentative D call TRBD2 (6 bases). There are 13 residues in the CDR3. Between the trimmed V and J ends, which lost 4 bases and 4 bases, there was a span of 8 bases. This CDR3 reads CASSSGTYNEQFF. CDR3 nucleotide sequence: TGTGCCAGCAGTTCCGGGACTTACAATGAGCAGTTCTTC.

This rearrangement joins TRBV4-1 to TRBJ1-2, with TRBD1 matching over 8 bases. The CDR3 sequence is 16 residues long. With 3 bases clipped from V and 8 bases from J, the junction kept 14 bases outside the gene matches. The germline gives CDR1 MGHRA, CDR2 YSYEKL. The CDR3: CASSQNTDRGGEGYTF. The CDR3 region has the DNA TGCGCCAGCAGCCAGAACACAGACAGGGGCGGAGAGGGCTACACCTTC.

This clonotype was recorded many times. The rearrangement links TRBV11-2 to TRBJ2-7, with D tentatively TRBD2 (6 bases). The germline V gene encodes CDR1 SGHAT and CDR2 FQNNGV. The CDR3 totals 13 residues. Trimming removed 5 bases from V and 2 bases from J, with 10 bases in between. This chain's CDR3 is CASSPRDPYEQYF. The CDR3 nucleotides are TGTGCCAGCAGCCCGCGGGACCCCTACGAGCAGTACTTC.

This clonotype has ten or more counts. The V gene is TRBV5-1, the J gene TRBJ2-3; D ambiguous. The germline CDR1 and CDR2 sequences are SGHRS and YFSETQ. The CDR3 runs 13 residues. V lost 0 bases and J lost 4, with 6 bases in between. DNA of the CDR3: TGCGCCAGCAGCTTGGTATTCTCAGATACGCAGTATTTT. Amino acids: CASSLVFSDTQYF.

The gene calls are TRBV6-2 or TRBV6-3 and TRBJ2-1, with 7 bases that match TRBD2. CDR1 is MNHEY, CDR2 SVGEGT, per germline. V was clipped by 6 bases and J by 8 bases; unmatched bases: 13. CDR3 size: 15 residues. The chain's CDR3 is CASSSLTSKVDEQFF. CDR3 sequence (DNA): TGTGCCAGCAGCTCCCTGACTAGCAAGGTCGATGAGCAGTTCTTC.

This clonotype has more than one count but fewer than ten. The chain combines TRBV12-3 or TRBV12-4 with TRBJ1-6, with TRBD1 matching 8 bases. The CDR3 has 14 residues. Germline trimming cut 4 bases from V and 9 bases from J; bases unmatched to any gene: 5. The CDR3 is CASSSQGGSSPLHF. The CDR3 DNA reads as TGTGCCAGCAGTTCACAGGGGGGTAGTTCACCCCTCCACTTT.

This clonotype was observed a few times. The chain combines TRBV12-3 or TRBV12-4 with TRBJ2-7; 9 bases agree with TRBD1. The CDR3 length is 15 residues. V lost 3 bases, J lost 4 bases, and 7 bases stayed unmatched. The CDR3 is CASSFLTGGGYEQYF. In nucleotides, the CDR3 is TGTGCCAGCAGTTTTCTGACAGGGGGAGGTTACGAGCAGTACTTC.

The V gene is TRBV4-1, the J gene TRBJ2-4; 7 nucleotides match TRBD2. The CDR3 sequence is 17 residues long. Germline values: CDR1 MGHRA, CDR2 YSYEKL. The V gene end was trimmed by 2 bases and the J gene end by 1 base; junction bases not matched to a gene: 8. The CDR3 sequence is CASSQPLKAGAKNIQYF. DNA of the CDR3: TGCGCCAGCAGCCAACCTTTAAAAGCGGGGGCCAAAAACATTCAGTACTTC.

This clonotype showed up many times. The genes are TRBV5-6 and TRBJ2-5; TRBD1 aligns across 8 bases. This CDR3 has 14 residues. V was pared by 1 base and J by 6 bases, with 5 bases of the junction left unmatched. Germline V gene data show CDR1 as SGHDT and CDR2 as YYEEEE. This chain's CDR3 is CASSLPGQGQTQYF. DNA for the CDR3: TGTGCCAGCAGCTTGCCTGGACAGGGACAGACCCAGTACTTC.

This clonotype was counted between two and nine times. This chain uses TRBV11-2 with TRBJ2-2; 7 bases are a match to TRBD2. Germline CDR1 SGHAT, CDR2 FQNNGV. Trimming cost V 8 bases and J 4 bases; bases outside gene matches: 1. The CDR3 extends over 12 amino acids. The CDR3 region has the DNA TGTGCCAGCGGGGGGGTCACCGGGGAGCTGTTTTTT. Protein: CASGGVTGELFF.

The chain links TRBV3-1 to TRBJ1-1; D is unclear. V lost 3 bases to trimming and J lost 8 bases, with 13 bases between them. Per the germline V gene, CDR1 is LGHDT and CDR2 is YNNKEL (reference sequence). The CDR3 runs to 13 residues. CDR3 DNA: TGTGCCAGCAGCCAGGGCATAGGACCAGAAGCTTTCTTT. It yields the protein CASSQGIGPEAFF.

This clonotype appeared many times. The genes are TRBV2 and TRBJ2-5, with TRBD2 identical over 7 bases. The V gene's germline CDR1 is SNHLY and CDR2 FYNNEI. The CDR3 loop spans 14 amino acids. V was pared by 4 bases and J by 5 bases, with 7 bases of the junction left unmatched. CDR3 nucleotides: TGTGCCAGCAGTGTGGTGACGCGGGGGGAGACCCAGTACTTC. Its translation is CASSVVTRGETQYF. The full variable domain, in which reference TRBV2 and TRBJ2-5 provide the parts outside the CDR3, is EPEVTQTPSHQVTQMGQEVILRCVPISNHLYFYWYRQILGQKVEFLVSFYNNEISEKSEIFDDQFSVERPDGSNFTLKIRSTKLEDSAMYFCASSVVTRGETQYFGPGTRLLVL.

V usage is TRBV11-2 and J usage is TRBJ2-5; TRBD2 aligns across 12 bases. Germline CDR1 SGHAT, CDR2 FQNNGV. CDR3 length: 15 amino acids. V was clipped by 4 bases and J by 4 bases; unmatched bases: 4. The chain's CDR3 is CASSSGLAGRETQYF. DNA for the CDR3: TGTGCCAGCAGCTCGGGACTAGCGGGCCGAGAGACCCAGTACTTC.

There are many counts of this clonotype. The CDR3 loop is CSARSLTPGNTIYF. The CDR3 nucleotides are TGCAGTGCTAGATCCTTAACACCAGGAAACACCATATATTTT. This chain joins TRBV20-1 and TRBJ1-3, with D unclear. This CDR3 region has 14 residues. Per the germline V gene, CDR1 is DFQATT and CDR2 is SNEGSKA (reference sequence). Trimming shortened V by 2 bases and J by 4 bases, and 12 bases separated the two germline ends.

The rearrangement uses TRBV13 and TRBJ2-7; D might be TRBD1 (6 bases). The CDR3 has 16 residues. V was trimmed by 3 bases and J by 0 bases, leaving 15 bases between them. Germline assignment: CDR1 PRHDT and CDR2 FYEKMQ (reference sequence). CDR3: CASSFFGQLPSYEQYF. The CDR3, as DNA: TGTGCCAGCAGCTTCTTCGGACAGTTACCCTCCTACGAGCAGTACTTC.

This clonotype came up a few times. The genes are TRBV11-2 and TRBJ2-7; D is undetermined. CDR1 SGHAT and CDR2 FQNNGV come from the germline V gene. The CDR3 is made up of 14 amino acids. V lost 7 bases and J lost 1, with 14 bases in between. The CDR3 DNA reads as TGTGCCAGCACCCACGGCGCAAGGTCCTACGAGCAGTACTTC. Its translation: CASTHGARSYEQYF.

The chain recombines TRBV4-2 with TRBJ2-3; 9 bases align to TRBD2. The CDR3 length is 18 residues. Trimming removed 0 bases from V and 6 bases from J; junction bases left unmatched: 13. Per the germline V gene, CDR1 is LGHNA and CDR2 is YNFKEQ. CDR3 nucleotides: TGTGCCAGCAGCCAAGAGATAGGGACTAGCACAACTAGGGATACGCAGTATTTT. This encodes CASSQEIGTSTTRDTQYF.

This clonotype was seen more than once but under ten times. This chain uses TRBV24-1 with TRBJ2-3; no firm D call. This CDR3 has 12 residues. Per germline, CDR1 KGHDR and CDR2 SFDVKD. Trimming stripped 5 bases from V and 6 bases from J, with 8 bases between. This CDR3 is CATSGNGDTQYF. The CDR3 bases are TGTGCCACCAGTGGAAACGGGGATACGCAGTATTTT.

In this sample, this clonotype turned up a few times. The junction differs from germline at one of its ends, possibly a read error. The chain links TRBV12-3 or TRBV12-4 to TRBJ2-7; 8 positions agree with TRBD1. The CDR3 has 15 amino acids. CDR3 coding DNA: TGTGCCAGCAGTTTTGGGCAGGGGGCGTCCTCCGAGCAGTACTTC. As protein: CASSFGQGASSEQYF.

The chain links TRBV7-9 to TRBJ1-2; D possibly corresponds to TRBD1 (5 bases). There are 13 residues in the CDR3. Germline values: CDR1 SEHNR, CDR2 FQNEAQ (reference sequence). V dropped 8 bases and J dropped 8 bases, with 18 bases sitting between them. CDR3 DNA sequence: TGTGCCAGCCCCCGGAGGGGTGGAAAGGGCTACACCTTC. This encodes CASPRRGGKGYTF.